This T cell receptor (beta chain) was retrieved from a study of T cells in Graves' hyperthyroidism and ophthalmopathy. Overall study results and limits: Within blood appeared most thyroid clonotypes that had expanded above 0.001.

This clonotype was found many times. Its antigen is as yet unknown. The V gene's germline CDR1 is SGHAT and CDR2 FQNNGV. V lost 3 bases to trimming and J lost 0 bases; unmatched junction nucleotides: 6. The CDR3 runs to 16 residues. Amplified TCR beta CDR3 regions derived from RNA transcripts. TCR CDR3 underwent first-round RT-PCR with the HTBI primer set. Using its own MiXCR run on the multiplex PCR reads, TCRdb lists one record per CDR3 protein. The repertoire has hundreds of thousands of distinct CDR3 sequences, roughly 14% of them found once; the top ten carry around 4.5%. The gene calls are TRBV11-2 and TRBJ2-5; the match to TRBD2 covers 8 bases. The clonotype originates from a woman in her forties with Graves' ophthalmopathy. Input material: blood. CDR3 nucleotide sequence: TGTGCCAGCAGCTTCGGAGGGACTAGACACCAAGAGACCCAGTACTTC. It encodes CASSFGGTRHQETQYF.